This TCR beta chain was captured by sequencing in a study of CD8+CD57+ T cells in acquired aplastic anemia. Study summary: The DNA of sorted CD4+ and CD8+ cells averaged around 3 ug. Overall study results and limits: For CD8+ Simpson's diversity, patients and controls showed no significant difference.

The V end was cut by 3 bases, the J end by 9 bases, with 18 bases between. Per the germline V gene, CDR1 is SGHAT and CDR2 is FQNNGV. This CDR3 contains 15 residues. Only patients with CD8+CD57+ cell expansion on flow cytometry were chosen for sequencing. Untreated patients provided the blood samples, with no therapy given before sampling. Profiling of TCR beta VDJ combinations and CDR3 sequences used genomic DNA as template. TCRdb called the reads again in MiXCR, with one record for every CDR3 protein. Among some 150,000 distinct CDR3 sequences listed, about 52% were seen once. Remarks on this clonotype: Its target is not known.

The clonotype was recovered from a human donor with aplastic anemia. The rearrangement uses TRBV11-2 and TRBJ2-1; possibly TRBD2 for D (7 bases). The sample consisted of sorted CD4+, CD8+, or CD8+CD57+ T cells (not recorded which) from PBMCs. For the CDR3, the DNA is TGTGCCAGCAGCTTGCGGGGGAGGGGGGGTGGTGAGCAGTTCTTC. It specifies CASSLRGRGGGEQFF.